This TCR beta chain was recovered during a study of blood T cell repertoires in COVID-19. In the study overall: Italy, Spain and the United States were the sources of the convalescent and acute COVID-19 samples. Sample material is recorded as cDNA or gDNA derived from T cells, B-cell-depleted T cells, or PBMCs.

In the authors' methods: Estimation of nucleated cell counts was performed using reference gene primer amplification. The assay was immunoSEQ multiplex PCR, and TCRdb's table has in-frame clones only and misses some. V and J calls and clone size are as listed in that table; D and trimming were resolved from the DNA. This table holds approximately 82,000 clones, about 83% found once. V lost 2 bases and J lost 0; bases outside the gene matches: 5. The CDR3 is 16 residues long. Germline V lookup: CDR1 MNHEY, CDR2 SVGEGT. The specimen sequenced was peripheral blood. This TCR was recovered from a woman aged 55-69 years with acute or convalescent COVID-19. The J gene is TRBJ1-1, the V gene TRBV6-2 or TRBV6-3; 8 nucleotides agree with TRBD1. The DNA for the CDR3 is TGTGCCAGCAGTTACCCTACAGGGGGACTGAACACTGAAGCTTTCTTT. Translating gives CASSYPTGGLNTEAFF.